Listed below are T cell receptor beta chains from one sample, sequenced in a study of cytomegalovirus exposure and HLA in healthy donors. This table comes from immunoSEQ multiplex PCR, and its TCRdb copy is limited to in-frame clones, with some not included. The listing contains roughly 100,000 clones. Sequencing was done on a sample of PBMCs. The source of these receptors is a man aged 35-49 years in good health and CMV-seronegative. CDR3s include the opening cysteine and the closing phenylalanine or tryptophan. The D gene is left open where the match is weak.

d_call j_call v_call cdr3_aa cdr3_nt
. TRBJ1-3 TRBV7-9 CASSFLQGQGNTIYF TGTGCCAGCAGCTTTCTCCAGGGCCAAGGAAACACCATATATTTT
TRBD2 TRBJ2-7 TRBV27 CASSRTSGRVYEQYF TGTGCCAGCAGCCGGACTAGCGGGAGGGTCTACGAGCAGTACTTC
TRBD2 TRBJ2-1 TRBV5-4 CASSLAGVPYNEQFF TGTGCCAGCAGCCTAGCGGGAGTCCCCTACAATGAGCAGTTCTTC
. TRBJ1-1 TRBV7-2 CASSPQGESTEAFF TGTGCCAGCAGTCCACAGGGTGAGAGCACTGAAGCTTTCTTT
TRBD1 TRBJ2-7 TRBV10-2 CASSSGQGAVYEQYF TGCGCCAGCAGTTCAGGACAGGGGGCCGTTTACGAGCAGTACTTC
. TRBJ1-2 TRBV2 CASSFGQNYGYTF TGTGCCAGCAGCTTTGGACAGAACTATGGCTACACCTTC
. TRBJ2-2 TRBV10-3 CAIRHSVNTGELFF TGTGCCATCAGGCATTCGGTTAACACCGGGGAGCTGTTTTTT
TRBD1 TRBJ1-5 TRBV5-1 CASSLEGGLRQPQHF TGCGCCAGCAGCTTGGAAGGGGGCCTGCGACAGCCCCAGCATTTT
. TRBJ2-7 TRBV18 CASSLTERTSEQYF TGTGCCAGCTCCCTCACCGAAAGGACTTCCGAGCAGTACTTC
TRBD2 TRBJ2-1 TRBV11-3 CASSLRAGGGDNEQFF TGTGCCAGCAGCTTACGAGCGGGAGGGGGGGACAATGAGCAGTTCTTC
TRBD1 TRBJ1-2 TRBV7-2 CASSPSGTGALSGYTF TGTGCCAGCAGCCCATCCGGGACAGGGGCCTTGAGTGGCTACACCTTC
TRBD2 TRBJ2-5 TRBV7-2 CASSYKSLLAPQETQYF TGTGCCAGCAGCTACAAATCTCTACTAGCGCCCCAAGAGACCCAGTACTTC
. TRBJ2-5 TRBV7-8 CASSLMARQETQYF TGTGCCAGCAGCTTAATGGCCCGCCAAGAGACCCAGTACTTC
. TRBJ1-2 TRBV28 CASIKQGAGYTF TGTGCCAGCATTAAACAGGGAGCTGGCTACACCTTC
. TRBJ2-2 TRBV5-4 CASSLGQDPNTGELFF TGTGCCAGCAGCTTGGGACAGGACCCAAACACCGGGGAGCTGTTTTTT
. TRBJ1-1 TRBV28 CASRRTGNTEAFF TGTGCCAGCAGAAGAACAGGGAACACTGAAGCTTTCTTT
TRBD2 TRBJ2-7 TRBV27 CASSPRLAGTYEQYF TGTGCCAGCAGTCCCCGTCTAGCGGGAACCTACGAGCAGTACTTC
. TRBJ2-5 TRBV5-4 CASMGPGEGTQYF TGTGCCAGCATGGGGCCCGGAGAAGGGACCCAGTACTTC
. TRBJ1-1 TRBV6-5 CASSYLAVRITEAFF TGTGCCAGCAGTTACCTGGCGGTTCGGATCACTGAAGCTTTCTTT
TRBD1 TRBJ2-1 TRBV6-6 CASKVSGTVNNEQFF TGTGCCAGCAAGGTGTCTGGGACAGTAAACAATGAGCAGTTCTTC
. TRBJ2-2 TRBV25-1 CATQVNTGELFF TGTGCCACCCAGGTGAACACCGGGGAGCTGTTTTTT